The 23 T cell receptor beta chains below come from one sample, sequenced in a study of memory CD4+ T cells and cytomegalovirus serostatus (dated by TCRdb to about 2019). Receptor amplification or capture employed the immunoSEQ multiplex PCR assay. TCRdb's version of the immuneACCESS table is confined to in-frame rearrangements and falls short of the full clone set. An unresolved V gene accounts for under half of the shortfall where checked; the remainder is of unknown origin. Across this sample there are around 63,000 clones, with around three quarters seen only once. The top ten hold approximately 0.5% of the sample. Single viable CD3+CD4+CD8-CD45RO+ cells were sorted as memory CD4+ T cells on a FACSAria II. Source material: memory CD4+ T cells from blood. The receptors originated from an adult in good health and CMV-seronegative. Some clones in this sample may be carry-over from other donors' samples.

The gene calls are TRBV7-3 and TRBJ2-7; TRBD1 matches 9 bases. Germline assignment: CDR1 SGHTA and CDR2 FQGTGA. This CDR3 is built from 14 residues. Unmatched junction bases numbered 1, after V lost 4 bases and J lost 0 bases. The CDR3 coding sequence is TGTGCCAGCAGCTCGACAGGGGGCTCCTACGAGCAGTACTTC. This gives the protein CASSSTGGSYEQYF.

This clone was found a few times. CDR3 nucleotide sequence: TGTGCCAGCAGCCGCGGGGGAGGGACTAGCGCTTCCAATGAGCAGTTCTTC. Its protein is CASSRGGGTSASNEQFF. V is TRBV7-9 and J is TRBJ2-1; 10 positions match TRBD2. The CDR3 sequence is 17 residues long. V was pared by 5 bases and J by 6 bases, with 13 bases of the junction left unmatched. Germline CDR1 reads SEHNR; CDR2 reads FQNEAQ (reference sequence).

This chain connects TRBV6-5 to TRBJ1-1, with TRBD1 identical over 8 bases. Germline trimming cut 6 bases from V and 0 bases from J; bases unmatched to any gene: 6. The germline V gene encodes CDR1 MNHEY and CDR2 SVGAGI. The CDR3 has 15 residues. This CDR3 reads CASRSPGQVNTEAFF. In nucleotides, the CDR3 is TGTGCCAGCAGATCTCCGGGACAGGTGAACACTGAAGCTTTCTTT.

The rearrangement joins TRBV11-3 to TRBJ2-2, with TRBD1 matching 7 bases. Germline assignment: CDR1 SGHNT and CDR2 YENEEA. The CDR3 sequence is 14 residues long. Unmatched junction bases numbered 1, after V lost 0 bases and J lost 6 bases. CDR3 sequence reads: CASSLDGQAGELFF. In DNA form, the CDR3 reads TGTGCCAGCAGCTTAGACGGACAGGCCGGGGAGCTGTTTTTT.

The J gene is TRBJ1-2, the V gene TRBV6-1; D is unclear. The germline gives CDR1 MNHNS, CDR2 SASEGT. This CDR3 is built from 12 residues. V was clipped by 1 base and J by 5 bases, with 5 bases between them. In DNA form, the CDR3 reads TGTGCCAGCAGTGAAGGATCATATGGCTACACCTTC. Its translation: CASSEGSYGYTF.

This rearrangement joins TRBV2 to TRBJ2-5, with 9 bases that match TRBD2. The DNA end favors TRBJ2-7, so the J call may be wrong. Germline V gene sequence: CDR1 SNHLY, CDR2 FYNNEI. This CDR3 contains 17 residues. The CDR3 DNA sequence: TGTGCCAGCAGGCCCCCACTACTAGCGGGTTTCTCCTACGAGCAGTACTTC. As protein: CASRPPLLAGFSYEQYF.

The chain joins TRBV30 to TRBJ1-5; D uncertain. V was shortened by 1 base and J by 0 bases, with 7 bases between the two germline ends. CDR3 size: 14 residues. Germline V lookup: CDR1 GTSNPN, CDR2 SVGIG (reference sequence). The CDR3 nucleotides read TGTGCCTGGAGTGACGGCACTAGCAATCAGCCCCAGCATTTT. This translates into CAWSDGTSNQPQHF.

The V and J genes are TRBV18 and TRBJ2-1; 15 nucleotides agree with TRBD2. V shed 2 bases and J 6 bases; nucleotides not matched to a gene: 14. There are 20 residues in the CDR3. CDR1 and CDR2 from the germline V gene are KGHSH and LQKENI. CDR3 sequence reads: CASSPGMTVPGLAGGNEQFF. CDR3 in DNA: TGTGCCAGCTCACCAGGTATGACAGTCCCGGGACTAGCGGGAGGCAATGAGCAGTTCTTC.

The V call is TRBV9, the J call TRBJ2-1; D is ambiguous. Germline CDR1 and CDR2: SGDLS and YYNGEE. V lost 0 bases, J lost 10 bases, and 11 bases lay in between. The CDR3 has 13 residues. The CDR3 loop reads CASSVDSTREQFF. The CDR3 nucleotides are TGTGCCAGCAGCGTAGACTCCACCCGAGAGCAGTTCTTC.

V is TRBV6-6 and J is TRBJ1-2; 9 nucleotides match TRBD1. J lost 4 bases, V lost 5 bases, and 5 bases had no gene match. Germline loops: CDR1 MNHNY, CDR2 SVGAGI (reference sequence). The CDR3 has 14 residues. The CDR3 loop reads CASSTGQGSYGYTF. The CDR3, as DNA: TGTGCCAGCAGTACCGGACAGGGGAGCTATGGCTACACCTTC.

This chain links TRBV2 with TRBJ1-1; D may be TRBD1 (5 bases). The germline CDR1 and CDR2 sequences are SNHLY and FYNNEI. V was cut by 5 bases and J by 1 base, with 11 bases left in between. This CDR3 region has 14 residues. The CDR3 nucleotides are TGTGCCAGCAGTACCCAGGGTGGGAACACTGAAGCTTTCTTT. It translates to CASSTQGGNTEAFF. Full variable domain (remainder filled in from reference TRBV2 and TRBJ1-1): EPEVTQTPSHQVTQMGQEVILRCVPISNHLYFYWYRQILGQKVEFLVSFYNNEISEKSEIFDDQFSVERPDGSNFTLKIRSTKLEDSAMYFCASSTQGGNTEAFFGQGTRLTVV.

The CDR3 here is CASSLGGDNYGYTF. Here the CDR3 DNA reads TGTGCCAGCAGCTTGGGGGGGGACAACTATGGCTACACCTTC. J is TRBJ1-2 and V is TRBV7-2; D perhaps matches TRBD1 (5 bases). Between the trimmed V and J ends, which lost 3 bases and 2 bases, there was a span of 10 bases. The CDR3 is 14 amino acids. Germline lookup yields CDR1 SGHTA and CDR2 FQGNSA.

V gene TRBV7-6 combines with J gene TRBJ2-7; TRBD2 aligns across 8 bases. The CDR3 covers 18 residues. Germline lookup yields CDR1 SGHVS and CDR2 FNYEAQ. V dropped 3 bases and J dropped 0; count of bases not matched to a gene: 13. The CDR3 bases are TGTGCCAGCAGCTTTAACCCCCCCAGCGGGGGTAGCTCCTACGAGCAGTACTTC. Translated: CASSFNPPSGGSSYEQYF.

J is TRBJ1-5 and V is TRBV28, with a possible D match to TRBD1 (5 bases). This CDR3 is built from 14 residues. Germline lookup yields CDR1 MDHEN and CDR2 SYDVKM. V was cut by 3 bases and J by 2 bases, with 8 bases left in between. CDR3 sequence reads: CASSFDSRNQPQHF. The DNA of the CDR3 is TGTGCCAGCAGTTTTGACAGCCGCAATCAGCCCCAGCATTTT.

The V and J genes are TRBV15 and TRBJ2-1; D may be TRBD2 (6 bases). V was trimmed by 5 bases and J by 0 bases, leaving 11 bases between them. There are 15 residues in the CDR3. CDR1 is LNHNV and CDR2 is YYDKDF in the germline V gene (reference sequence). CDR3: CATSWGLSSYNEQFF. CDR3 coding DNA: TGTGCCACCAGCTGGGGACTTAGCTCCTACAATGAGCAGTTCTTC.

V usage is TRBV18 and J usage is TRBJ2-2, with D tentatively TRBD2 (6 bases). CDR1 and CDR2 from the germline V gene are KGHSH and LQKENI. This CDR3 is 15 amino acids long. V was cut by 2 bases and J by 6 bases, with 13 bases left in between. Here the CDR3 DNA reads TGTGCCAGCTCACCAGTGTTGACGGGAGCCGGGGAGCTGTTTTTT. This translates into CASSPVLTGAGELFF.

The CDR3, as DNA: TGTGCCAGCTCACCACCGTCGCGCCAAGAGACCCAGTACTTC. It is translated as CASSPPSRQETQYF. The chain has TRBV18 and TRBJ2-5; D not resolved. The germline V gene has CDR1 KGHSH and CDR2 LQKENI. The CDR3 has 14 residues. Trimming removed 0 bases at V and 1 base at J, with 6 bases between.

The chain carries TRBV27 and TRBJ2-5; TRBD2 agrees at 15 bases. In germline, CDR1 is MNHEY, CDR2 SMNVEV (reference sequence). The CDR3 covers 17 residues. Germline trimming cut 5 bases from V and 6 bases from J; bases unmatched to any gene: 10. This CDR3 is CASSTGLAGGRLKTQYF. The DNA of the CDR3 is TGTGCCAGCAGTACCGGACTAGCGGGAGGGAGGTTGAAGACCCAGTACTTC.

CDR3 sequence reads: CASSLGGGGWETQYF. In DNA, the CDR3 is TGTGCCAGCAGCTTAGGCGGGGGGGGCTGGGAGACCCAGTACTTC. This sequence joins TRBV7-2 and TRBJ2-5; 9 nucleotides line up with TRBD2. CDR1 is SGHTA and CDR2 is FQGNSA in the germline V gene. The CDR3 runs to 15 residues. V was clipped by 1 base and J by 5 bases; unmatched bases: 5.

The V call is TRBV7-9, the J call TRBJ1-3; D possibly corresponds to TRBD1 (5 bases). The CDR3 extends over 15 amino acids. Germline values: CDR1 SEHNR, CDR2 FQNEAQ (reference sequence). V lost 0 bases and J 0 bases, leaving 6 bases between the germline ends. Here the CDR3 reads CASSLATDSGNTIYF. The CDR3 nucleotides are TGTGCCAGCAGCTTAGCGACAGACTCTGGAAACACCATATATTTT.

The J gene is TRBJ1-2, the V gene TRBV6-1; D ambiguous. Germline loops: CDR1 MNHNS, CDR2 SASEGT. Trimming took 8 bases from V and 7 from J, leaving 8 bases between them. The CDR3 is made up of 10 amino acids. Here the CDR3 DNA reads TGTGCCAGCGGGGTTCTTGGCTACACCTTC. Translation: CASGVLGYTF.

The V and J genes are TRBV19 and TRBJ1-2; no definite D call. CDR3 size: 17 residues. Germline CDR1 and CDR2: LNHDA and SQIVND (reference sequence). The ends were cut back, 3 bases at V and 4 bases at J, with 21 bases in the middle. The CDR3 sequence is CASSILPGGGKAYGYTF. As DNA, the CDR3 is TGTGCCAGTAGTATTTTACCGGGCGGAGGGAAGGCCTATGGCTACACCTTC.

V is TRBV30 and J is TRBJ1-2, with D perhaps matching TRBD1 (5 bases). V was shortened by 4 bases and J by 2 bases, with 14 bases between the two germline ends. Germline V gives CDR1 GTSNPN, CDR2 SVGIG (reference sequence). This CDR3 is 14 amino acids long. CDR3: CAWNVQGPNYGYTF. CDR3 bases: TGTGCCTGGAATGTTCAGGGACCAAACTATGGCTACACCTTC.